This T cell receptor (beta chain) was found in a study of blood T cell repertoires in COVID-19. As for the study in general: The cDNA or gDNA used as material had been derived from T cells, B-cell-depleted T cells, or PBMCs.

The CDR3 totals 15 residues. In germline, CDR1 is SEHNR, CDR2 FQNEAQ (reference sequence). The V gene lost 7 bases and the J gene lost 1 base, with 14 bases spanning the gap. The data were produced by immunoSEQ multiplex PCR, yet TCRdb's version contains in-frame clones alone and is incomplete. The top ten clones hold around 17% of a sample with 90,000 to 100,000 clones, roughly 89% of them seen once. This clone has just a few counts. This sequence was found in a woman in her sixties with COVID-19, enrolled during active disease. Material: peripheral blood. The chain has TRBV7-9 and TRBJ2-1; D not resolved. CDR3 in DNA: TGTGCCAGCACGAGGTCGGTAGCTTCCTACAATGAGCAGTTCTTC. It is translated as CASTRSVASYNEQFF.